This TCR beta chain was retrieved from a study of radiotherapy plus CTLA-4 blockade in lung cancer. Assay: immunoSEQ multiplex PCR; the TCRdb copy retains only in-frame clones and omits some. The sample records about 14,000 clones, 70% to 90% being singletons. The CDR3 is 14 amino acids. Germline V lookup: CDR1 MNHEY, CDR2 SMNVEV (reference sequence). V lost 10 bases and J 7 bases, leaving 17 bases between the germline ends. The clonotype originates from a human donor with non-small cell lung cancer that progressed on radiotherapy plus ipilimumab. Some clones in this sample may be carry-over from other donors' samples. The sample here was peripheral blood, taken from a patient treated with radiotherapy plus ipilimumab. The rearrangement uses TRBV27 and TRBJ1-6; D is perhaps TRBD1 (6 bases). The chain's CDR3 is CATHYGTNNSPLHF. Here the CDR3 DNA reads TGTGCCACCCACTACGGGACAAACAATTCACCCCTCCACTTT.